Reported below is one T cell receptor beta chain. Its antigen specificity is not known. Within one base of it there is no much larger clone, and no base qualities were kept. V drops 0 bases and J drops 7 bases, leaving 13 bases in between. The germline V gene (reference sequence) gives CDR1 as SEHNR and CDR2 as FQNEAQ. Counted from cysteine to phenylalanine, this CDR3 has 16 amino acids. The kept DNA is CDR3 alone, 48 bases in frame from the first base. The library was generated by the immunoSEQ multiplex PCR assay. DNA from the cultured, isolated CD4+ T cells was subjected to TCR beta CDR3 sequencing. In the source study's methods: Non-productive TCR sequences were removed, reads were trimmed to the CDR3 region, and CDR3s of at least 7 amino acids were retained. Antigen-specific clonotypes were identified with the MANAFEST web app by comparing expansion in peptide wells against reference cultures. To count as positive, a clone had to show expansion at FDR<0.05 compared with the reference and with all other wells, an odds ratio above 5, and a frequency above 0.1% in two replicate wells. Cross-reactive clonotypes were defined as significantly expanded in SARS-CoV-2 spike wells and in at least one common cold coronavirus spike condition. CDR3 similarity was assessed by Levenshtein distance with the stringdist R package, and unrooted trees were built with ape in R 3.6.1. In TCRdb, the immuneACCESS table is reduced to in-frame sequences with V and J assigned. These tables do not hold every clone; where another copy was compared, an unresolved V gene accounts for under half, and the others remain unexplained. V, J and clone size are taken as reported in that table, and D and trimming were inferred from the DNA itself. The sample table holds around 21,000 clones, of which 65% to 70% were seen once. The biggest ten clones account for 11% of the sample.

In the ViraFEST assay, PBMC were stimulated with viral peptide pools, and antigen-specific CD4+ T cell clonotypes were then identified by expansion using TCR sequencing. After about 10 days of culture, CD4+ T cells were isolated with the EasySep CD4+ T cell isolation kit. Negative nucleocapsid antibody results before and after vaccination confirmed that the healthy vaccine recipients had no prior SARS-CoV-2 infection. Each well held 2 million to 2.5 million PBMC cultured in IMDM containing approximately 5% human AB serum, roughly 9.9 IU/ml IL-2 and gentamicin, along with roughly 10 ug/ml peptides. On days 3 and 7, half of the culture medium was replaced with fresh IL-2-containing medium. Each peptide stimulation condition was cultured in triplicate wells unless otherwise noted. Using Ficoll-Paque Plus gradient centrifugation, PBMC were separated from whole blood and then either used fresh or cryopreserved at -140C. The overlapping peptide pools covered the spike proteins of SARS-CoV-2 as well as those of the common cold coronaviruses HCoV-NL63, HCoV-OC43 and HCoV-229E. The QIAamp micro DNA kit was used to extract genomic DNA from the cultured CD4+ T cells.

The data stem from a study of vaccination effects on CD4 cells after COVID-19 (dated 2022 in TCRdb). Study-level background: Each participant received two doses of an mRNA SARS-CoV-2 vaccine, either BNT162b2 or mRNA-1273. A total of nine to ten COVID-19 convalescent patients and a handful of SARS-CoV-2-naive healthy vaccine recipients were included in the full study. SARS-CoV-2 spike-specific CD4+ TCR repertoires from before and after mRNA vaccination were compared in COVID-19 convalescent patients and in infection-naive vaccine recipients. Cultures from other donors in the study were sequenced using the Oncomine TCR Beta short-read assay on an Illumina iSeq 100. Broader findings and caveats from the paper: The study was limited by a small number of convalescent patients, and early post-infection timepoints were lacking. Among healthy vaccine recipients, nearly all vaccine-induced clones were SARS-CoV-2 mono-reactive, and just 1 of 255 was cross-reactive with common cold coronaviruses. Clones induced by infection and clones induced by vaccination both contracted markedly at late timepoints after vaccination, which fits with T cell responses waning over time.

This material consisted of CD4+ T cells from PBMCs cultured with HCoV-NL63 spike peptides, taken before COVID-19 vaccination. In the paper's terms, the cell subset or site label means: HCoV-NL63 spike overlapping peptide pool stimulation. Recombination connected TRBV7-9 to TRBJ1-6, with TRBD1 tentatively as D gene (5 bases match). This receptor was obtained from a human donor who received a COVID-19 vaccine. At the DNA level, the sequence is TGTGCCAGCAGCTTAGCGTCAGGGACTAGCAATTCACCCCTCCACTTT. Translated, it reads CASSLASGTSNSPLHF.